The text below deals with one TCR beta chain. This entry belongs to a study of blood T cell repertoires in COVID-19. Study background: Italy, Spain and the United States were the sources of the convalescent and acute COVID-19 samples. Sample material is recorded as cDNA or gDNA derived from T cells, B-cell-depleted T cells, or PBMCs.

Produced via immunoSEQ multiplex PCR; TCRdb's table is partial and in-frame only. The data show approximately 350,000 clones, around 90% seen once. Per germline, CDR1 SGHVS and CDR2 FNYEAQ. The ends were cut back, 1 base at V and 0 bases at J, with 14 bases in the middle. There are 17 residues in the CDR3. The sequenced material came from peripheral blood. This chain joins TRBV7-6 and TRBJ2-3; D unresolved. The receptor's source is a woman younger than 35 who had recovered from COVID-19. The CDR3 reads CASSLEMAGRSTDTQYF. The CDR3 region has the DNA TGTGCCAGCAGCTTAGAAATGGCTGGTCGTAGCACAGATACGCAGTATTTT.